This T cell receptor (beta chain) was identified during a study of CD8+CD57+ T cells in acquired aplastic anemia. In the study overall: Sorted cells (CD4+ and CD8+) yielded DNA amounts that averaged approximately 2.9 ug.

Study outcomes and limitations: No significant difference in CD8+ Simpson's diversity was found between patients and controls. It was found that roughly 31 CD8+ CDR3 sequences were shared between patients and controls.

The V end was cut by 6 bases, the J end by 14 bases, with 28 bases between. Looked up from germline, CDR1 is SEHNR and CDR2 is FQNEAQ (reference sequence). The CDR3 runs 16 residues. Note on this clonotype: The antigen is not known.

Both TCR beta VDJ combination and CDR3 sequence profiling were carried out. Genomic DNA was the template for this profiling. MiXCR, applied by TCRdb to the reads, yields one record per CDR3 protein. The data hold more than 150,000 distinct CDR3 sequences, with 55% to 70% observed a single time. The clonotype comes from a human donor with severe aplastic anemia or a healthy control (not recorded which). Sequences were obtained from sorted CD4+, CD8+, or CD8+CD57+ T cells (not recorded which) from PBMCs. This chain connects TRBV7-9 to TRBJ1-4; D remains unclear. CDR3 sequence (DNA): TGTGCCAGCAGTTTGGACTCCCCACCGTTCGAGAAAGAGCTGTTTTTT. Protein sequence: CASSLDSPPFEKELFF.